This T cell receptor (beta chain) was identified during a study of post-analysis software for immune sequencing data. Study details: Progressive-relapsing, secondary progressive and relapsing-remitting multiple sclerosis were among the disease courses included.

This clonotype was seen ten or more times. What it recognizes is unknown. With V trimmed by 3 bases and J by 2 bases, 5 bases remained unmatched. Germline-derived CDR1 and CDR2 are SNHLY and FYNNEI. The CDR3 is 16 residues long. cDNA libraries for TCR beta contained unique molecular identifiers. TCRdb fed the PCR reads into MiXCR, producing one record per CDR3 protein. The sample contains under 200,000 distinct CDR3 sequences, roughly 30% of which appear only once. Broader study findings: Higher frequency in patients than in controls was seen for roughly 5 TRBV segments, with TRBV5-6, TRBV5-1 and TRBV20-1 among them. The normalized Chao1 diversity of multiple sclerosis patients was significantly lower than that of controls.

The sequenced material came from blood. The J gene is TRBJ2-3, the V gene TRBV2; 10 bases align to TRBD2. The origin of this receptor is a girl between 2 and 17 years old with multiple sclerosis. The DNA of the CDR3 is TGTGCCAGCAGTGACCCTAGCGGGAGTTACACAGATACGCAGTATTTT. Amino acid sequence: CASSDPSGSYTDTQYF.